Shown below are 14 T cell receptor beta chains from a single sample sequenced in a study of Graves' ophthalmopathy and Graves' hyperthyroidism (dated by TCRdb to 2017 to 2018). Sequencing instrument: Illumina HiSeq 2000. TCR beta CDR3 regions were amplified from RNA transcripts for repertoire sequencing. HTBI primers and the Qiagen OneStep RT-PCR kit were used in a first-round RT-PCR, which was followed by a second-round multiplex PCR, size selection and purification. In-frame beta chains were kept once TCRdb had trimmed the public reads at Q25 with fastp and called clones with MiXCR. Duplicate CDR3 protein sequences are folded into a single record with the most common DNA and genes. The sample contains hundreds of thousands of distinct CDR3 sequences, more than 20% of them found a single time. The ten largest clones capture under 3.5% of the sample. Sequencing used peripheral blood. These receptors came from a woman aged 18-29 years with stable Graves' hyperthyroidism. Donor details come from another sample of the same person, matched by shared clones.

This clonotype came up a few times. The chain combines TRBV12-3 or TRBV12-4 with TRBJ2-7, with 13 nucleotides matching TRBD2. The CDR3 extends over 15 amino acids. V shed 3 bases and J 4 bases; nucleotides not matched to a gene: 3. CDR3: CASSFSTSGGYEQYF. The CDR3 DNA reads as TGTGCCAGCAGTTTCTCGACTAGCGGGGGGTACGAGCAGTACTTC.

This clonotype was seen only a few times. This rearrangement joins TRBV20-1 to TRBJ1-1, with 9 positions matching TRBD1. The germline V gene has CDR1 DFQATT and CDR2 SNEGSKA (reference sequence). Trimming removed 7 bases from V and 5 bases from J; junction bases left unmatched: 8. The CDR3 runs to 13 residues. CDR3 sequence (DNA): TGCAGTGGGTCGACAGGGGGTCGAACTGAAGCTTTCTTT. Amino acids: CSGSTGGRTEAFF.

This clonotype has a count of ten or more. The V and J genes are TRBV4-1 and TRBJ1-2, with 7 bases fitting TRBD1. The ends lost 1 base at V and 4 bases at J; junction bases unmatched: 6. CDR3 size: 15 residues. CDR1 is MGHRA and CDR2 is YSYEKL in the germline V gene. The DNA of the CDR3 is TGCGCCAGCAGCCAAGCCGCGACAGGGAGCTATGGCTACACCTTC. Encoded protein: CASSQAATGSYGYTF.

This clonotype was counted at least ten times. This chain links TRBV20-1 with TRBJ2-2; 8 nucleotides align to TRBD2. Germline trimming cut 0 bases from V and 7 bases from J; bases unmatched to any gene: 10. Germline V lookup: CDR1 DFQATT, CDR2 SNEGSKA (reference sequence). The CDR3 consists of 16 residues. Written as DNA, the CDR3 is TGCAGTGCTAGAGATCCGGGGACTAGGCCTCTCGGGGAGCTGTTTTTT. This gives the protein CSARDPGTRPLGELFF.

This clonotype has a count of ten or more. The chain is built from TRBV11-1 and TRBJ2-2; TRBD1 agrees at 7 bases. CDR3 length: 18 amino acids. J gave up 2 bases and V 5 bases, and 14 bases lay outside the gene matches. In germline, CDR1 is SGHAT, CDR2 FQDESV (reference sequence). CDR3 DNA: TGTGCCAGCAGCGTACCCCTGTCAGGGGGTATAAACACCGGGGAGCTGTTTTTT. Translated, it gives CASSVPLSGGINTGELFF.

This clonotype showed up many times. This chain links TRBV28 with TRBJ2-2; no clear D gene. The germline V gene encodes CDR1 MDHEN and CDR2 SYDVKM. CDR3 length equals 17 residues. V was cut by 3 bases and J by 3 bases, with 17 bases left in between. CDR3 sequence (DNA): TGTGCCAGCAGTTTGGATCCCGTGCGGCCGTACACCGGGGAGCTGTTTTTT. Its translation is CASSLDPVRPYTGELFF. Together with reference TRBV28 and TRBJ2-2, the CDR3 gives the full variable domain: DVKVTQSSRYLVKRTGEKVFLECVQDMDHENMFWYRQDPGLGLRLIYFSYDVKMKEKGDIPEGYSVSREKKERFSLILESASTNQTSMYLCASSLDPVRPYTGELFFGEGSRLTVL.

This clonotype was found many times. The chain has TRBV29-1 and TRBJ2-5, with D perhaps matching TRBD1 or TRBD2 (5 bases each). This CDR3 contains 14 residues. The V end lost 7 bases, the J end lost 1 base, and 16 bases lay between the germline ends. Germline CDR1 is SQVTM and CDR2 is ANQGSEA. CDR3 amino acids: CSASRGQRQETQYF. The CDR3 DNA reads TGCAGCGCATCCCGGGGCCAGCGCCAAGAGACCCAGTACTTC.

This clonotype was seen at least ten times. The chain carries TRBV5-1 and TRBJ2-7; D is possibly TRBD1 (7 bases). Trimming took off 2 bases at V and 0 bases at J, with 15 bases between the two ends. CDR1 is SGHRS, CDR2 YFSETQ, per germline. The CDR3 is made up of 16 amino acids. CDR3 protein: CASSFGAGGLSYEQYF. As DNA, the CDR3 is TGCGCCAGCAGCTTCGGGGCAGGGGGGCTCTCCTACGAGCAGTACTTC.

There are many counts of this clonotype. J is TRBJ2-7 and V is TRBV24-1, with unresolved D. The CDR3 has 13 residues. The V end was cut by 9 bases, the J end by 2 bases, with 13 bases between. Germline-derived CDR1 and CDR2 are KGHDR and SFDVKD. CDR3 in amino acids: CATQPGPTYEQYF. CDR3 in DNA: TGTGCCACCCAACCCGGACCGACCTACGAGCAGTACTTC.

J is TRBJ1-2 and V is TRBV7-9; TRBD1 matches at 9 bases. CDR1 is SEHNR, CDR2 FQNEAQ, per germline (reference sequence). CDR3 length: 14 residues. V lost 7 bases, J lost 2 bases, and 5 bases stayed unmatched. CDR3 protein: CASTFGTGNYGYTF. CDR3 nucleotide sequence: TGTGCCAGCACCTTTGGGACAGGGAACTATGGCTACACCTTC.

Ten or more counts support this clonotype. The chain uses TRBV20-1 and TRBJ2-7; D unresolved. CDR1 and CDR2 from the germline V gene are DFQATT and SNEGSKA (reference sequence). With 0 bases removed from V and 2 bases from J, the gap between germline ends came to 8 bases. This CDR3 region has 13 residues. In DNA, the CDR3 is TGCAGTGCTAGAGATTACTCCCCCTACGAGCAGTACTTC. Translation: CSARDYSPYEQYF.

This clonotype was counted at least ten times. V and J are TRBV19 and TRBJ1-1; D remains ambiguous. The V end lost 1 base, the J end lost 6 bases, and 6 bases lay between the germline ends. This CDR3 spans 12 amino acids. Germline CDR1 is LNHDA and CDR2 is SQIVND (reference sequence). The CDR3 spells CASSIGGSEAFF. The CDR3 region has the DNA TGTGCCAGTAGTATAGGCGGGTCTGAAGCTTTCTTT.

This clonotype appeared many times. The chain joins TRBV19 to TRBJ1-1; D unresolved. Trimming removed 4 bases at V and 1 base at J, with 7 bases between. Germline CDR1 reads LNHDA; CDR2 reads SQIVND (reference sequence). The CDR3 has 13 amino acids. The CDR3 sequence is CASSSQQNTEAFF. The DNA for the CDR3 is TGTGCCAGTAGTAGTCAGCAGAACACTGAAGCTTTCTTT.

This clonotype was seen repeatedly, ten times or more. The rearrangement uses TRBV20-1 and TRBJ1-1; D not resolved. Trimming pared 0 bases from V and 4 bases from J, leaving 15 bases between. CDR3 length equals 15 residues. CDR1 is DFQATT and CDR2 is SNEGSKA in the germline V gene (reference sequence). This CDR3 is CSARDLEGESTEAFF. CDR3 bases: TGCAGTGCTAGAGATCTCGAGGGCGAGAGCACTGAAGCTTTCTTT.